The T cell receptor beta chain described here comes from a study of early T cells in non-severe SARS-CoV-2 infection. Looking at the study overall: Sequencing was performed on bulk RNA from unsorted whole blood, leaving chains unpaired.

General study results and limits: There was a bias toward anti-spike CD8 responses in VDJdb matching, which missed private and CD4 specificities.

Unique molecular identifiers were attached to individual cDNA molecules. MiXCR, run by TCRdb on the 5' RACE reads, gives a single entry per CDR3 protein. The top ten clones hold 3.5% to 4% of a sample with fewer than 130,000 distinct CDR3 sequences, around an eighth of them seen once. CDR1 and CDR2 (germline): MNHEY, SVGEGT. The CDR3 sequence is 15 residues long. V shed 6 bases and J 5 bases; nucleotides not matched to a gene: 12. This clonotype occurred a few times. Its antigen is not identified. The TCR was taken from an adult who was a healthcare worker with PCR-confirmed SARS-CoV-2 infection or an uninfected control (not recorded which). The chain links TRBV6-2 or TRBV6-3 to TRBJ1-1; 7 bases line up with TRBD1. Specimen: whole blood, collected at baseline. CDR3 DNA sequence: TGTGCCAGCAGCCCACCGGGACAGAGGTCTACTGAAGCTTTCTTT. This sequence encodes CASSPPGQRSTEAFF.